A single sample gave rise to the 22 T cell receptor beta chains below, sequenced in a study of molecular identifiers for immune sequencing clone quantification. TCRdb itself ran the PCR reads through MiXCR, one entry per CDR3 protein. The data contain some 94,000 distinct CDR3 sequences, about 23% of them singletons. The sequenced material came from naive CD8+ T cells from blood, with Jurkat cell RNA spiked in. Noted subset: FACS-sorted CD8+CD4-CCR7+CD45RA+ naive T cells. The source of these receptors is a human donor in good health. Some libraries in this study had Jurkat cell RNA spiked in.

Ten or more counts support this clonotype. The chain has TRBV30 and TRBJ2-3; D perhaps matches TRBD2 (6 bases). The CDR3 length is 15 residues. Per germline, CDR1 GTSNPN and CDR2 SVGIG (reference sequence). The ends were cut back, 5 bases at V and 6 bases at J, with 21 bases in the middle. The CDR3 region is CAWDGDWLGSDTQYF. The CDR3 bases are TGTGCCTGGGACGGGGACTGGCTGGGGTCGGATACGCAGTATTTT.

This clonotype was detected a few times. The chain employs TRBV10-3 and TRBJ2-7; possibly TRBD2 for D (5 bases). The germline CDR1 and CDR2 sequences are ENHRY and SYGVKD. Trimming took off 2 bases at V and 1 base at J, with 9 bases between the two ends. This CDR3 contains 14 residues. The CDR3 sequence: CAISEPGSSYEQYF. Written as DNA, the CDR3 is TGTGCCATCAGTGAGCCGGGGAGTTCCTACGAGCAGTACTTC.

There are many counts of this clonotype. The chain combines TRBV28 with TRBJ1-1; D might be TRBD1 (6 bases). Trimming cost V 2 bases and J 6 bases, with 16 bases left between them. The CDR3 consists of 15 residues. Germline V gene sequence: CDR1 MDHEN, CDR2 SYDVKM. The CDR3 protein is CASSLIMRGEAEAFF. CDR3 nucleotides: TGTGCCAGCAGTTTAATAATGAGGGGGGAGGCTGAAGCTTTCTTT.

Points on this clonotype: A clone one base away is much larger, so this may be a read error. The J gene is TRBJ2-1, the V gene TRBV5-6, with 10 bases fitting TRBD1. This CDR3 spans 14 amino acids. Germline lookup yields CDR1 SGHDT and CDR2 YYEEEE. The trim removed 5 bases at V and 9 bases at J, leaving 8 bases unmatched. The CDR3 loop is CASRSGTGVSEQFF. The CDR3 region has the DNA TGTGCCAGCAGATCCGGGACAGGGGTAAGTGAGCAGTTCTTC.

V and J are TRBV7-6 and TRBJ2-7; 9 nucleotides agree with TRBD2. Germline V gene sequence: CDR1 SGHVS, CDR2 FNYEAQ. V dropped 1 base and J dropped 4; count of bases not matched to a gene: 5. This CDR3 contains 15 residues. CDR3 protein: CASSLGGTSRYEQYF. Here the CDR3 DNA reads TGTGCCAGCAGCTTAGGAGGGACTAGCAGGTACGAGCAGTACTTC.

This chain connects TRBV11-3 to TRBJ1-5; tentative D call: TRBD1 (5 bases). The germline V gene encodes CDR1 SGHNT and CDR2 YENEEA. The CDR3 consists of 15 residues. V lost 5 bases and J lost 6, with 17 bases in between. The DNA of the CDR3 is TGTGCCAGCAGCCATGGTCAGGATAGGGGTCAGCCCCAGCATTTT. It translates to CASSHGQDRGQPQHF.

The CDR3 spells CASSLVAGGTYEQYF. The DNA of the CDR3 is TGTGCCAGCAGCTTAGTAGCGGGAGGGACCTACGAGCAGTACTTC. The chain employs TRBV13 and TRBJ2-7; 11 nucleotides agree with TRBD2. Trimming cost V 1 base and J 2 bases; bases outside gene matches: 1. This CDR3 region has 15 residues. Germline-derived CDR1 and CDR2 are PRHDT and FYEKMQ (reference sequence).

For the CDR3, the DNA is TGCAGCGTTGAAGATGTCGGGACAGTGGACCCCTACGAGCAGTACTTC. Residues: CSVEDVGTVDPYEQYF. V gene TRBV29-1 combines with J gene TRBJ2-7; 7 nucleotides agree with TRBD1. The CDR3 sequence is 16 residues long. V dropped 0 bases and J dropped 2; count of bases not matched to a gene: 10. Germline values: CDR1 SQVTM, CDR2 ANQGSEA.

This clonotype was detected only a few times. The genes are TRBV7-9 and TRBJ2-2, with 8 bases fitting TRBD1. J was trimmed by 4 bases and V by 4 bases; bases with no gene match: 5. CDR3 length: 15 amino acids. Germline CDR1 is SEHNR and CDR2 is FQNEAQ (reference sequence). CDR3 DNA sequence: TGTGCCAGCAGCTCGACAGGGGAAGGCACCGGGGAGCTGTTTTTT. Translating it yields CASSSTGEGTGELFF.

This clonotype occurred many times. The chain has TRBV30 and TRBJ2-1, with D unclear. The length of the CDR3 is 10 residues. CDR1 is GTSNPN and CDR2 is SVGIG in the germline V gene (reference sequence). V was shortened by 0 bases and J by 10 bases, with 4 bases between the two germline ends. As DNA, the CDR3 is TGTGCCTGGAGTGTAGGGGAGCAGTTCTTC. Its translation: CAWSVGEQFF. Filled out from reference TRBV30 and TRBJ2-1, the complete variable domain reads SQTIHQWPATLVQPVGSPLSLECTVEGTSNPNLYWYRQAAGRGLQLLFYSVGIGQISSEVPQNLSASRPQDRQFILSSKKLLLSDSGFYLCAWSVGEQFFGPGTRLTVL.

Concerning this clonotype itself: It may be a read error: a sequence one base away is much more abundant. The genes are TRBV14 and TRBJ2-3; the D gene could be TRBD1 or TRBD2 (5 bases each). The CDR3 loop spans 16 amino acids. Germline loops: CDR1 SGHDN, CDR2 FVKESK. Written as DNA, the CDR3 is TGTGCCAGCCGCCAAAGAAGAGGGGTTTGGACAGATACGCAGTATTTT. Encoded protein: CASRQRRGVWTDTQYF. The full variable domain, its missing parts supplied by reference TRBV14 and TRBJ2-3, is EAGVTQFPSHSVIEKGQTVTLRCDPISGHDNLYWYRRVMGKEIKFLLHFVKESKQDESGMPNNRFLAERTGGTYSTLKVQPAELEDSGVYFCASRQRRGVWTDTQYFGPGTRLTVL.

J is TRBJ1-2 and V is TRBV13; 11 nucleotides line up with TRBD1. CDR1 is PRHDT and CDR2 is FYEKMQ in the germline V gene (reference sequence). V gave up 5 bases and J gave up 6 bases; unmatched junction bases: 8. The CDR3 contains 15 residues. The CDR3 loop is CASSPWTGGQDGYTF. DNA of the CDR3: TGTGCCAGCAGCCCTTGGACAGGGGGCCAAGATGGCTACACCTTC. The full variable domain, in which reference TRBV13 and TRBJ1-2 provide the parts outside the CDR3, is AAGVIQSPRHLIKEKRETATLKCYPIPRHDTVYWYQQGPGQDPQFLISFYEKMQSDKGSIPDRFSAQQFSDYHSELNMSSLELGDSALYFCASSPWTGGQDGYTFGSGTRLTVV.

Many counts were recorded for this clonotype. The V call is TRBV30, the J call TRBJ2-1; 8 nucleotides align to TRBD2. Germline V gene data show CDR1 as GTSNPN and CDR2 as SVGIG (reference sequence). The CDR3 spans 14 residues. V shed 3 bases, J shed 6 bases, and the junction held 7 bases outside the gene matches. CDR3 nucleotide sequence: TGTGCCTGGAGCGTCGGGACTAGATCCAATGAGCAGTTCTTC. This codes for CAWSVGTRSNEQFF.

At least ten counts were recorded for this clonotype. The chain combines TRBV6-5 with TRBJ1-1, with D perhaps matching TRBD1 (6 bases). Trimming cost V 6 bases and J 3 bases, with 11 bases left between them. The germline gives CDR1 MNHEY, CDR2 SVGAGI. There are 13 residues in the CDR3. CDR3 in DNA: TGTGCCAGCAGGGCAGGGGCATACACTGAAGCTTTCTTT. Protein: CASRAGAYTEAFF.

This clonotype was seen ten or more times. CDR3 loop: CASSQDRGVGVTDTQYF. In DNA, the CDR3 is TGCGCCAGCAGCCAAGATAGAGGGGTGGGTGTTACAGATACGCAGTATTTT. The rearrangement links TRBV4-3 to TRBJ2-3; D may correspond to TRBD1 or TRBD2 (5 bases each). The CDR3 runs to 17 residues. Deletions cut 0 bases from V and 3 bases from J, with 16 bases between. Germline assignment: CDR1 LGHNA and CDR2 YSLEER.

On this clonotype: A junction boundary mismatches the germline segment, possibly from a read error. The chain couples TRBV5-3 to TRBJ2-7, with D perhaps matching TRBD1 or TRBD2 (5 bases each). TRBV5-3 is identified as an open reading frame with a role that is uncertain. The CDR3 extends over 14 amino acids. CDR3 loop: CASSFWGSAYEQYF. As DNA, the CDR3 is TGTGCCAGCAGCTTCTGGGGGAGTGCCTACGAGCAGTACTTC.

This clonotype showed up many times. This chain uses TRBV5-1 with TRBJ2-7; D possibly corresponds to TRBD1 (5 bases). The germline CDR1 and CDR2 sequences are SGHRS and YFSETQ. The CDR3 is 13 residues long. V shed 0 bases and J shed 4 bases, with 8 bases lying between them. CDR3 in amino acids: CASSLVPGYEQYF. The DNA for the CDR3 is TGCGCCAGCAGCTTGGTGCCAGGGTACGAGCAGTACTTC. Combining the CDR3 with reference TRBV5-1 and TRBJ2-7 gives the whole variable domain KAGVTQTPRYLIKTRGQQVTLSCSPISGHRSVSWYQQTPGQGLQFLFEYFSETQRNKGNFPGRFSGRQFSNSRSEMNVSTLELGDSALYLCASSLVPGYEQYFGPGTRLTVT.

The chain has TRBV9 and TRBJ1-1; D remains ambiguous. Trimming cost V 3 bases and J 10 bases, with 19 bases left between them. Germline lookup yields CDR1 SGDLS and CDR2 YYNGEE. This CDR3 is built from 14 residues. CDR3: CASSGIGRSAVAFF. The CDR3 DNA reads as TGTGCCAGCAGCGGGATCGGCAGATCCGCTGTAGCTTTCTTT.

This clonotype showed up many times. V usage is TRBV9 and J usage is TRBJ2-4; TRBD1 is a possible D gene (5 bases). Germline CDR1 is SGDLS and CDR2 is YYNGEE. Trimming shortened V by 0 bases and J by 4 bases, and 8 bases separated the two germline ends. The CDR3 contains 14 residues. The CDR3 region is CASSVGTGKNIQYF. In DNA, the CDR3 is TGTGCCAGCAGCGTAGGAACAGGAAAAAACATTCAGTACTTC. Based on the CDR3 plus reference TRBV9 and TRBJ2-4, the full variable domain is DSGVTQTPKHLITATGQRVTLRCSPRSGDLSVYWYQQSLDQGLQFLIQYYNGEERAKGNILERFSAQQFPDLHSELNLSSLELGDSALYFCASSVGTGKNIQYFGAGTRLSVL.

About this clonotype itself: A read error may be the cause here, since a much bigger clone is one base away. This chain uses TRBV5-1 with TRBJ2-7; D uncertain. This CDR3 has 13 amino acids. From germline, CDR1 is SGHRS and CDR2 YFSETQ. This CDR3 is CDSSSHPPGEQYF. Written as DNA, the CDR3 is TGCGACAGCAGCTCCCACCCGCCCGGCGAGCAGTACTTC.

Details on this clonotype: This may arise from a read error, as a much more abundant clone is one base away. This chain joins TRBV7-9 and TRBJ2-6, with D possibly TRBD2 on 6 matching bases. This CDR3 is built from 16 residues. Germline V gene lookup returns CDR1 SEHNR and CDR2 FQNEAQ (reference sequence). CDR3 sequence reads: CASSLAGGSGANDLTF. CDR3 nucleotide sequence: TGTGCCAGCAGCTTAGCCGGAGGGTCTGGGGCCAACGACCTGACTTTC.

The chain has TRBV6-4 and TRBJ2-3; D uncertain. The germline V gene has CDR1 MRHNA and CDR2 SNTAGT. V lost 2 bases, J lost 2 bases, and 5 bases lay in between. This CDR3 region has 13 residues. The CDR3 protein is CASSDVPTDTQYF. The CDR3 coding sequence is TGTGCCAGCAGTGACGTCCCCACAGATACGCAGTATTTT.